These 16 T cell receptor beta chains share one sample of origin, sequenced in a study of blood T cell repertoires in COVID-19. The method was immunoSEQ multiplex PCR; TCRdb's version includes in-frame clones alone and lacks a portion of them. The sample consists of about 230,000 clones, approximately 90% of them appearing once. Sequenced: PBMCs or T cells enriched from blood (not recorded which). The receptors shown here come from a man aged 18 to 30 who had recovered from COVID-19.

The chain is built from TRBV27 and TRBJ2-1, with D unresolved. V was trimmed by 0 bases and J by 8 bases, leaving 11 bases between them. Germline assignment: CDR1 MNHEY and CDR2 SMNVEV (reference sequence). This CDR3 is 14 amino acids long. In nucleotides, the CDR3 is TGTGCCAGCAGTTTATCCCCGTTCGGAGATGAGCAGTTCTTC. It specifies CASSLSPFGDEQFF.

J is TRBJ2-7 and V is TRBV2, with D possibly TRBD2 on 6 matching bases. From germline, CDR1 is SNHLY and CDR2 FYNNEI. V was pared by 4 bases and J by 7 bases, with 11 bases between. The CDR3 extends over 12 amino acids. The CDR3 nucleotides are TGTGCCAGCAGTGTCCGGGGGACGGAGCAGTACTTC. Protein: CASSVRGTEQYF.

The chain employs TRBV11-2 and TRBJ2-1; 7 bases fit TRBD1. Germline-derived CDR1 and CDR2 are SGHAT and FQNNGV. The CDR3 spans 15 residues. V dropped 0 bases and J dropped 4; count of bases not matched to a gene: 3. The CDR3 DNA sequence: TGTGCCAGCAGCTTAGAGAGGGGGCCTTACAATGAGCAGTTCTTC. Its translation: CASSLERGPYNEQFF.

The rearrangement links TRBV7-9 to TRBJ2-4; 10 bases fit TRBD1. This CDR3 has 17 amino acids. Germline trimming cut 4 bases from V and 6 bases from J; bases unmatched to any gene: 12. CDR1 and CDR2 (germline): SEHNR, FQNEAQ (reference sequence). This CDR3 is CASSSRTGGLWGNIQYF. The CDR3 region has the DNA TGTGCCAGCAGCTCCCGGACAGGGGGACTCTGGGGAAACATTCAGTACTTC.

The rearrangement links TRBV14 to TRBJ1-1; D may be TRBD1 (5 bases). CDR3 size: 13 residues. CDR1 and CDR2 from the germline V gene are SGHDN and FVKESK. Trimming removed 5 bases from V and 5 bases from J, with 12 bases in between. The CDR3 is CASSSQGNTEAFF. The CDR3 DNA follows: TGTGCCAGCAGCTCCCAGGGTAATACTGAAGCTTTCTTT.

The chain employs TRBV7-2 and TRBJ2-7; D gene unclear. The CDR3 totals 13 residues. The V and J ends lost 3 bases and 4 bases respectively, with 10 bases between them. Looked up from germline, CDR1 is SGHTA and CDR2 is FQGNSA. DNA for the CDR3: TGTGCCAGCAGCTTCCCTGAAGCTTACGAGCAGTACTTC. It encodes CASSFPEAYEQYF. The entire variable domain, with the rest obtained from reference TRBV7-2 and TRBJ2-7, is as follows: GAGVSQSPSNKVTEKGKDVELRCDPISGHTALYWYRQSLGQGLEFLIYFQGNSAPDKSGLPSDRFSAERTGGSVSTLTIQRTQQEDSAVYLCASSFPEAYEQYFGPGTRLTVT.

The J gene is TRBJ2-7, the V gene TRBV2; D ambiguous. Germline V lookup: CDR1 SNHLY, CDR2 FYNNEI. Trimming cost V 7 bases and J 6 bases, with 16 bases left between them. The CDR3 covers 13 residues. The CDR3: CASNFNFPPEQYF. The CDR3 DNA reads TGTGCCAGCAACTTCAATTTCCCACCCGAGCAGTACTTC.

The V call is TRBV18, the J call TRBJ1-2; 7 positions match TRBD1. Germline-derived CDR1 and CDR2 are KGHSH and LQKENI. J lost 8 bases, V lost 2 bases, and 8 bases had no gene match. CDR3 length equals 14 residues. CDR3 bases: TGTGCCAGCTCACCAGGCGGACAGGCACCGGGCTACACCTTC. Its translation is CASSPGGQAPGYTF.

The V call is TRBV4-1, the J call TRBJ2-1, with TRBD1 matching over 8 bases. V shed 7 bases and J 10 bases; nucleotides not matched to a gene: 3. CDR1 MGHRA and CDR2 YSYEKL come from the germline V gene. The CDR3 length is 11 residues. CDR3 sequence reads: CASTDREEQFF. The CDR3 nucleotides read TGCGCCAGCACGGACAGGGAAGAGCAGTTCTTC.

This clone was seen more than once but under ten times. J is TRBJ2-2 and V is TRBV4-1; 9 nucleotides agree with TRBD1. The V segment lost 2 bases and the J segment 6 bases; nucleotides outside the gene matches: 7. The CDR3 extends over 16 amino acids. Germline V gene sequence: CDR1 MGHRA, CDR2 YSYEKL. For the CDR3, the DNA is TGCGCCAGCAGCCAAACCGGGACAGGGCGGGCCGGGGAGCTGTTTTTT. This encodes CASSQTGTGRAGELFF.

This chain connects TRBV4-2 to TRBJ2-3, with 8 positions matching TRBD2. The junction had 8 bases not matched to a gene; V was cut back by 3 bases and J by 0 bases. This CDR3 region has 17 residues. Germline V CDR1 and CDR2: LGHNA, YNFKEQ. The CDR3 is CASSQDIPSGSTDTQYF. The CDR3 region has the DNA TGTGCCAGCAGCCAGGATATCCCTAGCGGGAGCACAGATACGCAGTATTTT.

V gene TRBV19 combines with J gene TRBJ1-1; no reliable D call. Germline lookup yields CDR1 LNHDA and CDR2 SQIVND (reference sequence). Between the trimmed V and J ends, which lost 5 bases and 3 bases, there was a span of 16 bases. CDR3 length: 15 residues. The CDR3 region is CASSPDRGPYTEAFF. Here the CDR3 DNA reads TGTGCCAGTAGTCCCGACCGGGGTCCATACACTGAAGCTTTCTTT. Variable domain in full (rest from reference TRBV19 and TRBJ1-1): DGGITQSPKYLFRKEGQNVTLSCEQNLNHDAMYWYRQDPGQGLRLIYYSQIVNDFQKGDIAEGYSVSREKKESFPLTVTSAQKNPTAFYLCASSPDRGPYTEAFFGQGTRLTVV.

The chain uses TRBV20-1 and TRBJ1-2; D is undetermined. CDR1 and CDR2 from the germline V gene are DFQATT and SNEGSKA (reference sequence). The CDR3 is 11 residues long. Trimming cost V 3 bases and J 7 bases, with 9 bases left between them. This CDR3 is CSASPGVGYTF. The CDR3 nucleotides read TGCAGTGCTAGTCCCGGGGTTGGCTACACCTTC.

V is TRBV2 and J is TRBJ1-2, with 9 bases fitting TRBD1. Looked up from germline, CDR1 is SNHLY and CDR2 is FYNNEI. The length of the CDR3 is 14 residues. V dropped 8 bases and J dropped 7; count of bases not matched to a gene: 11. The CDR3 spells CASCVETGGGGYTF. The CDR3 nucleotides read TGTGCCAGCTGCGTTGAAACAGGGGGCGGTGGCTACACCTTC.

This chain links TRBV9 with TRBJ2-3, with 11 bases identical to TRBD2. Germline CDR1 and CDR2: SGDLS and YYNGEE. The CDR3 extends over 17 amino acids. V lost 3 bases, J lost 4 bases, and 10 bases stayed unmatched. The CDR3 bases are TGTGCCAGCAGCGGTAGCGGGAGGGCCGGTCCTGCAGATACGCAGTATTTT. As protein: CASSGSGRAGPADTQYF.

This chain uses TRBV7-9 with TRBJ2-3; weak D call: TRBD2 (5 bases). The CDR3 is 14 amino acids. Deletions cut 5 bases from V and 3 bases from J, with 12 bases between. Germline V gene lookup returns CDR1 SEHNR and CDR2 FQNEAQ (reference sequence). CDR3 in amino acids: CASSITRETDTQYF. CDR3 nucleotides: TGTGCCAGCAGCATTACTAGAGAGACAGATACGCAGTATTTT.